Included here is one T cell receptor beta chain sequence, with context. Its antigen is unknown. This entry comes from a study of T-cell reconstitution after alpha-beta-depleted transplantation in children. Study results and caveats: Reported findings indicate that, about two months after transplant, alpha-beta T cells came from several hundred expanded clones, which were derived from non-depleted graft cells.

Molecular barcoding with unique molecular identifiers was used for the TCRbeta library. A single record per CDR3 protein comes from TCRdb applying MiXCR to the PCR reads. The data show hundreds of thousands of distinct CDR3 sequences, under 20% seen once. Germline V gives CDR1 SQVTM, CDR2 ANQGSEA. The J segment lost 1 base and the V segment lost 6 bases, leaving 8 bases of the junction unmatched. CDR3 length equals 14 residues. The rearrangement joins TRBV29-1 to TRBJ2-7; 8 bases align to TRBD1. The clonotype comes from a male patient between 2 and 10 years old who had a stem cell transplant for acute lymphoblastic leukemia, so the T cells may come from the graft donor. The sample here was PBMCs, mostly from graft donor cells, taken 360 days after TCRalphabeta/CD19-depleted stem cell transplant. CDR3: CSVDGTGDSYEQYF. CDR3 DNA: TGCAGCGTCGATGGGACAGGCGATTCCTACGAGCAGTACTTC.